This T cell receptor beta chain was recorded in a study of blood T cell repertoires in COVID-19. On the study more broadly: Spain, Italy and the United States supplied samples that represented acute and convalescent COVID-19.

Germline V gives CDR1 LNHDA, CDR2 SQIVND (reference sequence). V shed 5 bases, J shed 1 base, and the junction held 8 bases outside the gene matches. This CDR3 has 16 amino acids. Original data processing: It was from reference gene primer amplification that nucleated cell counts were estimated. TCRdb keeps only in-frame clones here, not all; method: immunoSEQ multiplex PCR. That table is the source of V, J and clone size, and D and trimming were worked out from the DNA. The sample yields approximately 220,000 clones, around 83% seen once. The source of this sequence is a man in his fifties who had recovered from COVID-19. The chain recombines TRBV19 with TRBJ2-4; 7 nucleotides match TRBD1. Sequencing was done on a sample of peripheral blood. The DNA for the CDR3 is TGTGCCAGTAGTGGAACCCAGGGGGTGGCCAAAAACATTCAGTACTTC. This gives the protein CASSGTQGVAKNIQYF.